Listed below are T cell receptor beta chains from one sample, sequenced in a study of post-analysis software for immune sequencing data. TCRdb ran MiXCR on the PCR reads and lists one entry per CDR3 protein. The sample carries 600,000 to 750,000 distinct CDR3 sequences, about 60% recorded once. Material for sequencing was blood. The receptors originated from a girl aged 2 to 9 with multiple sclerosis. The CDR3 runs from the conserved cysteine through the conserved F or W. The D gene is left open where the match is weak. Expanded clones get a size class; other rows say once, few or many, or leave the size out.

V	J	D	size	CDR3	DNA
TRBV15	TRBJ2-3	TRBD1	few	CATSKGQGGDTQYF	TGTGCCACCAGCAAGGGACAGGGCGGCGATACGCAGTATTTT
TRBV6-6	TRBJ2-1	TRBD1	once	CASSYSGDRAQQFF	TGTGCCAGCAGTTACTCCGGGGACAGGGCCCAGCAGTTCTTC
TRBV5-1	TRBJ2-1	TRBD1	once	CASNFPPGQGGDNEQFF	TGCGCCAGCAACTTTCCCCCGGGACAGGGGGGGGACAATGAGCAGTTCTTC
TRBV5-1	TRBJ2-1	TRBD1	NA	CASSKTGTGKILNEQFF	TGCGCCAGCAGCAAAACCGGGACAGGGAAAATCCTAAATGAGCAGTTCTTC
TRBV12-3/TRBV12-4	TRBJ2-1	TRBD2	NA	CASSLGGLPNEQFF	TGTGCCAGCAGTTTGGGGGGACTACCCAATGAGCAGTTCTTC
TRBV15	TRBJ2-3	NA	few	CATSSGGTDTQYF	TGTGCCACCAGCAGCGGGGGCACAGATACGCAGTATTTT
TRBV12-3/TRBV12-4	TRBJ2-3	TRBD1	NA	CASSPGQGAPADTQYF	TGTGCCAGCAGCCCGGGACAGGGGGCGCCGGCAGATACGCAGTATTTT
TRBV29-1	TRBJ2-6	NA	few	CSVEVTPGANVLTF	TGCAGCGTTGAAGTCACTCCTGGGGCCAACGTCCTGACTTTC
TRBV20-1	TRBJ1-2	NA	NA	CSARSRDSYGYTF	TGCAGTGCTAGGTCCCGGGATTCCTATGGCTACACCTTC
TRBV20-1	TRBJ2-1	TRBD2	NA	CSARTPRRDYLYNEQFF	TGCAGTGCTAGAACCCCCCGTCGGGACTACCTTTACAATGAGCAGTTCTTC
TRBV7-3	TRBJ2-1	NA	NA	CASSPRTLAFNEQFF	TGTGCCAGCAGCCCCCGGACCCTCGCCTTTAATGAGCAGTTCTTC
TRBV12-3/TRBV12-4	TRBJ1-2	TRBD1	NA	CASSPSDRIDGYTF	TGTGCCAGCAGTCCCTCGGACAGGATTGATGGCTACACCTTC
TRBV20-1	TRBJ2-1	TRBD2	NA	CSAAPGGDHYNEQFF	TGCAGTGCCGCTCCGGGGGGAGATCATTACAATGAGCAGTTCTTC
TRBV29-1	TRBJ2-4	TRBD1	NA	CSARQGQNIQYF	TGCAGCGCGAGACAGGGACAAAACATTCAGTACTTC
TRBV18	TRBJ2-6	NA	NA	CASSPLGGHSGANVLTF	TGTGCCAGCTCACCACTGGGCGGACACTCTGGGGCCAACGTCCTGACTTTC